This TCR beta chain was documented in a study of post-analysis software for immune sequencing data. For the study at large: Relapsing-remitting, secondary progressive and progressive-relapsing multiple sclerosis courses were included. Broader study findings: With F measure, samples from one preparation batch clustered together strongly. TRBV5-6, TRBV5-1 and TRBV20-1 were among roughly five TRBV segments more frequent in patients than controls. Normalized Chao1 diversity was significantly reduced in patients versus controls.

The sample holds one count of this clonotype. What it recognizes is unknown. Unique molecular identifiers were built into the TCR beta cDNA libraries. Around 500,000 cDNA molecules were recovered from an input of roughly 0.95 to 11 million T cells. TCRdb used MiXCR to reprocess the PCR reads, holding one entry per CDR3 protein. This table has 750,000 to 950,000 distinct CDR3 sequences, roughly 46% appearing once. Germline CDR1 and CDR2: SQVTM and ANQGSEA. V lost 1 base to trimming and J lost 4 bases; unmatched junction nucleotides: 15. CDR3 length: 17 residues. This receptor was taken from a girl aged 5-17 years with multiple sclerosis. The sample was blood. The rearrangement joins TRBV29-1 to TRBJ1-2, with 7 nucleotides matching TRBD1. CDR3 bases: TGCAGCGTTGAAGTCATAGCGCGGGACAGCCACAGCTATGGCTACACCTTC. Translation gives CSVEVIARDSHSYGYTF.